A selection of T cell receptor beta chains follows, all from one sample in a study of blood T cell repertoires in COVID-19. Measured with immunoSEQ multiplex PCR; TCRdb has only the in-frame clones, and not every one. The data hold roughly 190,000 clones, with 70% to 90% observed a single time. Material: peripheral blood. Receptors were obtained from a man younger than 45 with acute or convalescent COVID-19. Each CDR3 is given with its conserved first and last residue. The D gene is left open where the match is weak. Not all rows give a size; the values are once, few, many and, for expanded clones, a class.

TRBD1	TRBV18	TRBJ1-3	-	TGTGCCAGCTCACCCCAGGGGGCCAAGAGGAACACCATATATTTT	CASSPQGAKRNTIYF
-	TRBV28	TRBJ2-3	-	TGTGCCAGCAATTATGCGGGGAGAACAGATACGCAGTATTTT	CASNYAGRTDTQYF
TRBD2	TRBV7-2	TRBJ2-5	-	TGTGCCAGCAGCTTGGCTGCGGGAGCGGGGGCGGAGACCCAGTACTTC	CASSLAAGAGAETQYF
-	TRBV6-5	TRBJ1-1	-	TGTGCCAGCAGTCAAATGAACACTGAAGCTTTCTTT	CASSQMNTEAFF
-	TRBV11-3	TRBJ1-4	few	TGTGCCAGCAGCTCCACAGAGAACCATGAAAAACTGTTTTTT	CASSSTENHEKLFF
-	TRBV3-1/TRBV3-2	TRBJ2-1	-	TGTGCCAGCAGTTGGACGGGGAGCTCCTACAATGAGCAGTTCTTC	CASSWTGSSYNEQFF
TRBD2	TRBV28	TRBJ2-7	-	TGTGCCAGCAGTTCGGGACTAGCGAAAACCTCCTACGAGCAGTACTTC	CASSSGLAKTSYEQYF
-	TRBV5-4	TRBJ2-5	-	TGTGCCAGCACCCCCGAGATAGCGGTACCGGTGGCCCAGTACTTC	CASTPEIAVPVAQYF
-	TRBV19	TRBJ2-1	-	TGTGCCAGTAGTACCGACAGGCTAGTGGCTGAGCAGTTCTTC	CASSTDRLVAEQFF
TRBD1	TRBV29-1	TRBJ1-1	-	TGCAGCGTTGAGGGACAGTATGGCAGGGCAGCTTTCTTT	CSVEGQYGRAAFF
-	TRBV3-1/TRBV3-2	TRBJ2-7	-	TGTGCCAGCAGCCAAGGCGGCCTTGTGGAGACGTACGAGCAGTACTTC	CASSQGGLVETYEQYF
TRBD2	TRBV19	TRBJ2-5	few	TGTGCCAGTAGTATAGATGGTAGCGGGGCTGAGACCCAGTACTTC	CASSIDGSGAETQYF
-	TRBV3-1/TRBV3-2	TRBJ1-1	-	TGTGCCAGCAGGGGCAACACTGAAGCTTTCTTT	CASRGNTEAFF
-	TRBV2	TRBJ2-1	-	TGTGCCAGCAGTGATAACCCGAGCTCCTACAATGAGCAGTTCTTC	CASSDNPSSYNEQFF
-	TRBV7-8	TRBJ1-2	-	TGTGCCAGCAGCTTAGCCCAGGGTGGCTATGGCTACACCTTC	CASSLAQGGYGYTF
TRBD1	TRBV28	TRBJ1-2	-	TGTGCCAGCAGCCCCGGACAGGAGGGGGGCTACACCTTC	CASSPGQEGGYTF
-	TRBV27	TRBJ2-1	-	TGTGCCAGCAGTTCCGCCTCCTTACTAGTATCCTATTACAATGAGCAGTTCTTC	CASSSASLLVSYYNEQFF
TRBD1	TRBV7-3	TRBJ1-2	-	TGTGCCAGCAGCTTAACCGGGACAGGGTCCCGCGGCTACACCTTC	CASSLTGTGSRGYTF
TRBD2	TRBV5-4	TRBJ2-5	once	TGTGCCAGCAGCCTCGGAGCGGGGGGCAATCAAGAGACCCAGTACTTC	CASSLGAGGNQETQYF
TRBD1	TRBV19	TRBJ1-5	once	TGTGCCAGTCACCGACAGGGGTATCAGCCCCAGCATTTT	CASHRQGYQPQHF
TRBD1	TRBV19	TRBJ2-7	-	TGTGCCAGTAGTATATCCTCGGGACAGCCCTACGAGCAGTACTTC	CASSISSGQPYEQYF
TRBD1	TRBV7-8	TRBJ1-5	-	TGTGCCAGCAGCTTGGTGGCAGGGGGCGTTCAGCCCCAGCATTTT	CASSLVAGGVQPQHF
TRBD1	TRBV2	TRBJ2-1	-	TGTGCCAGCAGAACCGAGACAGGGACGTACAATGAGCAGTTCTTC	CASRTETGTYNEQFF
-	TRBV5-1	TRBJ1-6	-	TGCGCCAGCAGAAACGAGTGGTTTGATAATTCACCCCTCCACTTT	CASRNEWFDNSPLHF
TRBD1	TRBV11-3	TRBJ1-1	-	TGTGCCAGCAGCTTAGAGAGGAAGGACAGGACTCCTGAAGCTTTCTTT	CASSLERKDRTPEAFF
TRBD1	TRBV7-9	TRBJ2-7	once	TGTGCCAGCAGCTTAATTGAAGGGACAGGGGACTACGAGCAGTACTTC	CASSLIEGTGDYEQYF
-	TRBV9	TRBJ2-1	-	TGTGCCAGCAGCGTAGGGCGGCTTACCTACAATGAGCAGTTCTTC	CASSVGRLTYNEQFF
-	TRBV7-9	TRBJ1-6	-	TGTGCCAGCAGCGGGGGGTCGGGACGGTATAATTCACCCCTCCACTTT	CASSGGSGRYNSPLHF
TRBD1	TRBV7-8	TRBJ1-1	-	TGTGCCAGCAGCTTAAACGACAGGGGAGGAACTGAAGCTTTCTTT	CASSLNDRGGTEAFF
-	TRBV11-3	TRBJ2-5	-	TGTGCCAGTACTTACGGCGACGCCCGTCGGTCGGGGCAAGAGACCCAGTACTTC	CASTYGDARRSGQETQYF